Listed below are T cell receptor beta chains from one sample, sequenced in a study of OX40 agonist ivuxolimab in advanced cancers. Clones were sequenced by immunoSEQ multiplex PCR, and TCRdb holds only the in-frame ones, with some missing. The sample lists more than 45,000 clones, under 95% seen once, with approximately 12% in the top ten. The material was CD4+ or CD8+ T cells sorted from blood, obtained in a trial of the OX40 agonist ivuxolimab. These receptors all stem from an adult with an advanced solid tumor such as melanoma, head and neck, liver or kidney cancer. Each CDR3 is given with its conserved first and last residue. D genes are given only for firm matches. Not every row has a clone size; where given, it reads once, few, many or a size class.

CASSQAGRNYGYTF	TGCGCCAGCAGCCAAGCGGGCAGAAACTATGGCTACACCTTC	.	.	TRBV4-1	TRBJ1-2
CASSQDTYLGTLENEQYF	TGCGCCAGCAGCCAAGACACTTATCTCGGGACCCTCGAAAACGAGCAGTACTTC	.	.	TRBV4-3	TRBJ2-7
CASSLAMGGQPQHF	TGTGCCAGCAGCTTAGCTATGGGAGGCCAGCCCCAGCATTTT	.	.	TRBV7-6	TRBJ1-5
CASSGDISYNEQFF	TGTGCCAGCAGCGGGGACATCTCCTACAATGAGCAGTTCTTC	.	.	TRBV6-1	TRBJ2-1
CASSSTGGRLNEQFF	TGTGCCAGCAGCTCAACCGGAGGGCGTCTTAATGAGCAGTTCTTC	.	.	TRBV7-6	TRBJ2-1
CAWARLDLTGELFF	TGTGCCTGGGCGAGACTGGACCTGACGGGGGAGCTGTTTTTT	.	.	TRBV30	TRBJ2-2
CASSFGWGAKEQYF	TGTGCCAGCAGCTTCGGATGGGGGGCAAAAGAGCAGTACTTC	.	.	TRBV9	TRBJ2-7
CASSVSGRSSGANVLTF	TGTGCCAGCAGCGTAAGTGGACGGAGCTCTGGGGCCAACGTCCTGACTTTC	.	.	TRBV9	TRBJ2-6
CASCRGNTEAFF	TGTGCCAGTTGCAGGGGGAACACTGAAGCTTTCTTT	.	.	TRBV7-9	TRBJ1-1
CASSREFGYEQYF	TGTGCTAGCAGCCGAGAGTTTGGATACGAGCAGTACTTC	.	.	TRBV7-7	TRBJ2-7
CAAGSYSYNEQFF	TGTGCCGCGGGCTCCTACTCCTACAATGAGCAGTTCTTC	.	.	TRBV19	TRBJ2-1
CASSLDHGEDLGTQYF	TGTGCCAGCAGCTTAGATCATGGGGAAGACCTGGGGACCCAGTACTTC	.	.	TRBV11-2	TRBJ2-5
CASSHPSNAYEQYF	TGTGCCAGCAGTCACCCCTCCAATGCCTACGAGCAGTACTTC	.	.	TRBV27	TRBJ2-7
CASSLALAGGSSYNEQFF	TGTGCCAGCAGCTTAGCGCTAGCGGGAGGGAGCTCCTACAATGAGCAGTTCTTC	TRBD2	.	TRBV7-6	TRBJ2-1
CASSATETNTEAFF	TGTGCCAGCAGCGCGACAGAGACGAACACTGAAGCTTTCTTT	.	.	TRBV13	TRBJ1-1
CASSQRTSGRAEQYF	TGTGCCAGCAGTCAACGGACTAGCGGGAGGGCCGAGCAGTACTTC	TRBD2	.	TRBV27	TRBJ2-7
CASSPGTSGSGSYNEQFF	TGCGCCAGCAGCCCCGGGACTAGCGGGAGTGGGTCCTACAATGAGCAGTTCTTC	TRBD2	.	TRBV4-3	TRBJ2-1
CASSATYNEQFF	TGTGCCAGCAGCGCCACCTACAATGAGCAGTTCTTC	.	.	TRBV19	TRBJ2-1
CASSSLGDEQFF	TGTGCCAGCAGCTCACTAGGTGATGAGCAGTTCTTC	.	.	TRBV7-3	TRBJ2-1
CASSQVRLAGGEQYF	TGCGCCAGCAGCCAAGTGAGGCTAGCGGGAGGCGAGCAGTACTTC	TRBD2	.	TRBV4-1	TRBJ2-7
CASSQGAAVGGRDEQFF	TGCGCCAGCAGCCAAGGGGCGGCAGTTGGAGGGCGGGATGAGCAGTTCTTC	.	.	TRBV4-1	TRBJ2-1
CASSYGLAGGLSSYEQYF	TGCGCCAGCAGCTACGGACTAGCGGGAGGGTTGAGCTCCTACGAGCAGTACTTC	TRBD2	.	TRBV5-1	TRBJ2-7
CASSLADNEQFF	TGTGCCAGCAGCTTAGCCGACAATGAGCAGTTCTTC	.	.	TRBV7-2	TRBJ2-1
CASSYLITAVNYGYTF	TGTGCCAGCAGTTACTTAATTACAGCCGTTAACTATGGCTACACCTTC	.	.	TRBV6-5	TRBJ1-2
CAVDGRPPAGSYEQYF	TGTGCTGTAGACGGACGCCCGCCAGCAGGCTCCTACGAGCAGTACTTC	.	.	TRBV14	TRBJ2-7
CASSLARAGGTDTQYF	TGTGCCAGCAGCTTGGCCCGTGCAGGGGGCACAGATACGCAGTATTTT	.	.	TRBV5-6	TRBJ2-3
CASRPPTGVGGNEQFF	TGTGCCAGCAGGCCCCCGACAGGGGTAGGGGGCAATGAGCAGTTCTTC	TRBD1	once	TRBV27	TRBJ2-1
CASVGVNTEAFF	TGTGCCAGCGTGGGGGTGAACACTGAAGCTTTCTTT	.	once	TRBV27	TRBJ1-1
CATSRDRTTYEQYF	TGTGCCACCAGCAGAGATCGGACAACCTACGAGCAGTACTTC	.	.	TRBV15	TRBJ2-7
CASKGSALAGDTQYF	TGTGCCAGCAAAGGGTCCGCACTAGCGGGAGATACGCAGTATTTT	TRBD2	.	TRBV2	TRBJ2-3
CASSPYTGGTLGGANVLTF	TGCGCCAGCAGCCCGTACACAGGGGGGACTCTGGGAGGGGCCAACGTCCTGACTTTC	TRBD1	.	TRBV4-1	TRBJ2-6
CAWANRDSNTGELFF	TGTGCCTGGGCCAACCGGGACTCTAACACCGGGGAGCTGTTTTTT	.	.	TRBV30	TRBJ2-2
CASSQVPAGGNEQYF	TGCGCCAGCAGCCAAGTCCCCGCAGGGGGAAACGAGCAGTACTTC	TRBD1	.	TRBV4-1	TRBJ2-7
CASSFASGSMADTQYF	TGTGCCAGCAGTTTTGCGAGCGGGAGTATGGCAGATACGCAGTATTTT	TRBD2	.	TRBV28	TRBJ2-3
CASSFRDREVNEQFF	TGTGCCAGCAGCTTTCGGGACAGGGAAGTCAATGAGCAGTTCTTC	TRBD1	.	TRBV5-5	TRBJ2-1
CASSTVQRTNYGYTF	TGTGCCAGTAGTACGGTACAGCGAACTAACTATGGCTACACCTTC	.	.	TRBV19	TRBJ1-2
CASRHRDSHSGNTIYF	TGTGCCAGCAGGCACCGGGACAGCCACTCTGGAAACACCATATATTTT	TRBD1	.	TRBV28	TRBJ1-3
CASSQGLAGMFYEQYF	TGTGCCAGCAGCCAAGGTCTAGCCGGAATGTTCTACGAGCAGTACTTC	.	.	TRBV14	TRBJ2-7
CASSQDRTTLGATQYF	TGCGCCAGCAGCCAAGATCGCACAACCCTAGGGGCGACCCAGTACTTC	.	.	TRBV4-3	TRBJ2-5